This T cell receptor beta chain was found in a study of cytomegalovirus exposure and HLA in healthy donors. Findings and caveats of the study: TCR beta V segments were, for the most part, productive about 87% or about 30% of the time in an earlier analysis.

In regard to this clone: The antigen is not known.

In the PCR, 60 Vbeta and 13 Jbeta primers were used. Clones were read by immunoSEQ multiplex PCR, and TCRdb kept only the in-frame ones, dropping some. The table has under 200,000 clones, roughly 80% seen once. CDR3 size: 13 residues. V dropped 2 bases and J dropped 4 bases, with 8 bases sitting between them. Germline V gene data show CDR1 as LNHDA and CDR2 as SQIVND (reference sequence). The chain links TRBV19 to TRBJ1-1; no definite D call. The sequence derives from a woman under 30 in good health and CMV-seronegative. The sequencing input was PBMCs. The CDR3 here is CASSIHRGTEAFF. The CDR3 DNA follows: TGTGCCAGTAGTATACATCGAGGCACTGAAGCTTTCTTT.